Presented here are 6 T cell receptor beta chains from one specimen sequenced in a study of T cell repertoires in cytomegalovirus infection (dated by TCRdb to between 2018 and 2021). No antigen has been assigned to these receptors. Sequencing took place on an Illumina HiSeq 1500. Using fastp trimming at Q25 and MiXCR clonotype assembly, TCRdb reanalyzed the public sequencing data and kept in-frame beta chains. Rows merge per CDR3 protein into single entries with the most common DNA and genes. This sample comprises about 920,000 distinct CDR3 sequences, 31% of them detected only once. Of the sample, 13% falls within the top ten clones. The treatment or condition tag for this specimen amounts to: in vitro stimulation with specific CMV peptide epitopes to enrich CMV-specific T cells. The specimen was cultured CD8+ T cells from PBMCs, collected from culture after CMV antigen stimulation. The receptors originated from a human donor in good health (CMV status not recorded). Some clones in this sample may be carry-over from other donors' samples.

This clonotype was seen a few times. J is TRBJ2-2 and V is TRBV4-1, with TRBD1 matching over 7 bases. The germline V gene encodes CDR1 MGHRA and CDR2 YSYEKL. This CDR3 contains 16 residues. After removal of 3 bases from V and 4 bases from J, the junction contained 8 bases not matched to a gene. The CDR3 nucleotides read TGCGCCAGCAGCCAGAAACAGGGGCCGAGCACCGGGGAGCTGTTTTTT. Translating gives CASSQKQGPSTGELFF.

The table lists this clonotype with a count of one. Mismatch with germline at one junction end may stem from a read error. This rearrangement joins TRBV7-9 to TRBJ2-1; D perhaps matches TRBD1 (5 bases). The CDR3 is 16 residues long. The germline CDR1 and CDR2 sequences are SEHNR and FQNEAQ (reference sequence). CDR3 loop: CASCFRQTFSYNEQFF. As DNA, the CDR3 is TGTGCCAGCTGCTTCCGACAGACCTTCAGCTACAATGAGCAGTTCTTC.

The CDR3 nucleotides are TGTGCCAGCCCACCTCTTCGGACAGGCGAAAAGTACTATGGCTACACCTTC. This codes for CASPPLRTGEKYYGYTF. The chain has TRBV2 and TRBJ1-2; 7 bases are shared with TRBD1. The germline CDR1 and CDR2 sequences are SNHLY and FYNNEI. V gave up 8 bases and J gave up 3 bases; unmatched junction bases: 18. This CDR3 contains 17 residues.

This chain links TRBV15 with TRBJ1-2; D is unclear. Germline V gives CDR1 LNHNV, CDR2 YYDKDF (reference sequence). The CDR3 runs 18 residues. Trimming removed 3 bases at V and 4 bases at J, with 24 bases between. The DNA of the CDR3 is TGTGCCACCAGCAGGGGTAGACGAATACAGTCGATACGCTATGGCTACACCTTC. Protein product: CATSRGRRIQSIRYGYTF.

To note about this clonotype: One junction end disagrees with the germline gene, perhaps due to a read error. V usage is TRBV10-3 and J usage is TRBJ2-3; 8 bases align to TRBD2. Germline CDR1 ENHRY, CDR2 SYGVKD. The CDR3 sequence is 15 residues long. DNA for the CDR3: TGTGCCATCAGTGAAGGCGCGGGGGGCACAGATACGCGGTATTTT. It yields the protein CAISEGAGGTDTRYF.

This clonotype was counted between two and nine times. The rearrangement uses TRBV19 and TRBJ1-5; D not certain. Looked up from germline, CDR1 is LNHDA and CDR2 is SQIVND (reference sequence). Trimming took 1 base from V and 0 from J, leaving 7 bases between them. This CDR3 has 15 residues. The CDR3 protein is CASSIAGYSNQPQHF. The DNA for the CDR3 is TGTGCCAGTAGTATAGCAGGATATAGCAATCAGCCCCAGCATTTT.